This T cell receptor beta chain was documented in a study of blood T cell repertoires in COVID-19. Overall study: The samples span acute and convalescent COVID-19 from the United States, Italy and Spain. Sources were T cells, B-cell-depleted T cells, or PBMCs; the material itself was cDNA or gDNA.

Germline V gives CDR1 SQVTM, CDR2 ANQGSEA. After removal of 6 bases from V and 2 bases from J, the junction contained 6 bases not matched to a gene. This CDR3 is built from 13 residues. Clones were read by immunoSEQ multiplex PCR, and TCRdb kept only the in-frame ones, dropping some. The table has 150,000 or so clones, 84% seen once; the top ten hold approximately 40%. The sample comprised peripheral blood. The source is a human donor in a cohort sampled during active COVID-19. This chain joins TRBV29-1 and TRBJ1-1; 7 bases align to TRBD1. The CDR3 DNA is TGCAGCGTCAGGGGGGTAGAAAACACTGAAGCTTTCTTT. Encoded protein: CSVRGVENTEAFF.